Detailed here is one T cell receptor (beta chain). These data originate in a study of blood T cells in healthy people across ages. At the level of the study: Template switching picked up about one barcoded beta molecule for each two T cells.

Then a second PCR, running roughly 7 to 11 cycles, was carried out with a sample-barcoded 5' primer and a J-beta primer mix. All samples yielded 2.5 million or more CDR3-containing paired-end reads. TCRdb recomputed calls from the 5' RACE reads with MiXCR, one row per CDR3 protein. This table holds about 1.1 million distinct CDR3 sequences, 35% to 40% found once. V was shortened by 4 bases and J by 0 bases, with 13 bases between the two germline ends. Germline loops: CDR1 SGHTA, CDR2 FQGNSA. The CDR3 runs 16 residues. The sequence was obtained from a man aged 18 to 30 in good health. The sample taken for sequencing was blood. This rearrangement joins TRBV7-2 to TRBJ1-3, with D unclear. The CDR3 DNA follows: TGTGCCAGCAGCTCGACGACCCAGAGCTCTGGAAACACCATATATTTT. Translating it yields CASSSTTQSSGNTIYF.